The present TCR beta chain was sequenced within a study of T-cell memory formation after mild COVID-19. One entry per CDR3 protein results from TCRdb running MiXCR on the 5' RACE reads. The top ten hold 21% of the sample, which has 350,000 or so distinct CDR3 sequences, 20% to 25% seen once. The CDR3 is 13 amino acids. With 5 bases removed from V and 4 bases from J, the gap between germline ends came to 11 bases. The sequencing sample was made of PBMCs or a T cell subset sorted from them (not recorded which). The chain recombines TRBV12-3 or TRBV12-4 with TRBJ1-2; D is unresolved. The clonotype was recovered from a man aged 18-30 years who had mild COVID-19 (a few samples of this study predate the infection). Cell type and time point are not known. The CDR3: CASSERPVYGYTF. The CDR3 nucleotides are TGTGCCAGCAGTGAGAGGCCAGTCTATGGCTACACCTTC.